The T cell receptor beta chain described here comes from a study of shared clonotypes between healthy human individuals. Across the whole study: Three CD4 naive, three CD4 memory, two CD8 naive and one CD8 memory plate were used per donor.

Germline V lookup: CDR1 MRHNA, CDR2 SNTAGT. Unmatched junction bases numbered 5, after V lost 0 bases and J lost 4 bases. The CDR3 runs to 17 residues. Study-wide results and caveats: Shared clonotypes across all four donors exceeded non-shared ones in generation probability. For sorted subsets, rarefaction showed incomplete sequencing despite large depth. Among donors, the sharing of clonotypes was expected to be influenced by sequencing depth.

As to this clone: The antigen is undetermined.

TCRdb's table, derived via immunoSEQ multiplex PCR, lists solely in-frame clones and lacks some. Of about 92,000 clones listed, roughly three quarters are singletons. The clonotype was recovered from a man aged 25 to 40 in good health. Sequenced material: memory CD8+ T cells sorted from blood. Described subset: CD45RO+ cells pooled with CCR7-negative TemRA cells. The gene calls are TRBV6-4 and TRBJ2-2; TRBD2 matches 10 bases. CDR3 sequence (DNA): TGTGCCAGCAGTGACTCTGCTAGCGGGAGTGGCACCGGGGAGCTGTTTTTT. It is translated as CASSDSASGSGTGELFF.